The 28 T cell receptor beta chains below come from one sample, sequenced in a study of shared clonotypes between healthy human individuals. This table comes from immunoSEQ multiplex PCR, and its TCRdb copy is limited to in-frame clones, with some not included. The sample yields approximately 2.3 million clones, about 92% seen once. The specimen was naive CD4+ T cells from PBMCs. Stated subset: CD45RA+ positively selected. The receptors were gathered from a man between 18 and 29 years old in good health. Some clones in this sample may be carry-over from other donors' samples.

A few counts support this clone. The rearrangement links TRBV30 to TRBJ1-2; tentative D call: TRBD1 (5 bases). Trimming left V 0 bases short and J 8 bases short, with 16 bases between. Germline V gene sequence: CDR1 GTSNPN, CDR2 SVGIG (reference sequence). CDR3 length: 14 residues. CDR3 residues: CAWSVLLGAQGYTF. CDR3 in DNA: TGTGCCTGGAGTGTACTCTTAGGGGCCCAGGGCTACACCTTC.

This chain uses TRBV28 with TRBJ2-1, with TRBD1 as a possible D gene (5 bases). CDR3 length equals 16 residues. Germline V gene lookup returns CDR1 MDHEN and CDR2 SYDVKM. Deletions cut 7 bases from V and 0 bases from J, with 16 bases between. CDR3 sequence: CASTTLGPRSYNEQFF. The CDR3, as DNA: TGTGCCAGCACTACCCTGGGGCCTCGCTCCTACAATGAGCAGTTCTTC. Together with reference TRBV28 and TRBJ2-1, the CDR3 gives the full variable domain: DVKVTQSSRYLVKRTGEKVFLECVQDMDHENMFWYRQDPGLGLRLIYFSYDVKMKEKGDIPEGYSVSREKKERFSLILESASTNQTSMYLCASTTLGPRSYNEQFFGPGTRLTVL.

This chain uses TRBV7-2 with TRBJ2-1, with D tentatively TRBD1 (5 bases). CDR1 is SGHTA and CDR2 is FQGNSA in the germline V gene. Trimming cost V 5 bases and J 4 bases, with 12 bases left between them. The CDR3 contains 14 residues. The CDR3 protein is CASSPPGAYNEQFF. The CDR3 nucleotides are TGTGCCAGCAGCCCCCCTGGGGCGTACAATGAGCAGTTCTTC.

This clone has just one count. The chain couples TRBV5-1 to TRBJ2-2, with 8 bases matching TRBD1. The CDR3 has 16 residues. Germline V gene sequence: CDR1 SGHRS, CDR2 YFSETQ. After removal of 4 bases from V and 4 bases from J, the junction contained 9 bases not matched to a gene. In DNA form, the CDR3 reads TGCGCCAGCAGCCCAGGACAGGGCGTCTTCACCGGGGAGCTGTTTTTT. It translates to CASSPGQGVFTGELFF.

CDR3 amino acids: CASRSRASDTQYF. CDR3 DNA: TGTGCCAGCAGAAGCAGGGCATCAGATACGCAGTATTTT. The chain uses TRBV6-1 and TRBJ2-3, with a possible D match to TRBD1 (5 bases). Germline CDR1 is MNHNS and CDR2 is SASEGT. The CDR3 extends over 13 amino acids. V was clipped by 6 bases and J by 4 bases, with 11 bases between them.

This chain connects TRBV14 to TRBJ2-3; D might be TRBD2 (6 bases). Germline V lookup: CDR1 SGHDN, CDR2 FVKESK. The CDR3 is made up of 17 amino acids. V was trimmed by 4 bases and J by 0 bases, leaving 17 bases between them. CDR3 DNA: TGTGCCAGCAGCCCTTGGAGCGGGCTATGGAGCACAGATACGCAGTATTTT. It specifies CASSPWSGLWSTDTQYF.

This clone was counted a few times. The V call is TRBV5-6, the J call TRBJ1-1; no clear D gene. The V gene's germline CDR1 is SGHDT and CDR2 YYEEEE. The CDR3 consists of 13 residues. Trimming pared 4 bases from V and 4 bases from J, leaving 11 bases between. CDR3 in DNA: TGTGCCAGCAGCGTAGGGTTGACCACTGAAGCTTTCTTT. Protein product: CASSVGLTTEAFF.

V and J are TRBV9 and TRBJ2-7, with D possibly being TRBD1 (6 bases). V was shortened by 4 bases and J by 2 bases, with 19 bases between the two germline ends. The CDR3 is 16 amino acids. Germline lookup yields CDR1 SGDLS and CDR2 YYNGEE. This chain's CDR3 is CASSPSTGKRAYEQYF. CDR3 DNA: TGTGCCAGCAGCCCATCAACAGGGAAACGGGCCTACGAGCAGTACTTC.

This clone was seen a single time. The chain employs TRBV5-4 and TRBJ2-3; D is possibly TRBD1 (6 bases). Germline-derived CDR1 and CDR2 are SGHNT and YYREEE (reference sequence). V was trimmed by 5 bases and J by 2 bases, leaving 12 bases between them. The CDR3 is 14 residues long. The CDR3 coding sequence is TGTGCCAGCAGTTCGGACAGTCTCACAGATACGCAGTATTTT. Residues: CASSSDSLTDTQYF.

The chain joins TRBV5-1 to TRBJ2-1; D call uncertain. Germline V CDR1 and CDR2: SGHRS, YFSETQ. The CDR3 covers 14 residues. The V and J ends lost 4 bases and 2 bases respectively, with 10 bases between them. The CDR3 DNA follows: TGCGCCAGCAGCACGGGTTCTACCTACAATGAGCAGTTCTTC. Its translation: CASSTGSTYNEQFF. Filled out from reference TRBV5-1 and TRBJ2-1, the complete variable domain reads KAGVTQTPRYLIKTRGQQVTLSCSPISGHRSVSWYQQTPGQGLQFLFEYFSETQRNKGNFPGRFSGRQFSNSRSEMNVSTLELGDSALYLCASSTGSTYNEQFFGPGTRLTVL.

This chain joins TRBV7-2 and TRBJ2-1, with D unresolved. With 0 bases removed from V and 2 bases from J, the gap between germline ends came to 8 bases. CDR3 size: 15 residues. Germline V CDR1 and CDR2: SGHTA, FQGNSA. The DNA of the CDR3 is TGTGCCAGCAGCTTAGCGTCACCTACCTACAATGAGCAGTTCTTC. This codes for CASSLASPTYNEQFF.

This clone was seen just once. In DNA, the CDR3 is TGCGCCAGCAGCTTGGCCGAAAGCTGGGGAGATACGCAGTATTTT. Its protein product is CASSLAESWGDTQYF. The J gene is TRBJ2-3, the V gene TRBV5-1; D unclear. The germline V and J ends were trimmed by 0 bases and 5 bases, with 13 bases remaining between them. The CDR3 totals 15 residues. CDR1 is SGHRS, CDR2 YFSETQ, per germline.

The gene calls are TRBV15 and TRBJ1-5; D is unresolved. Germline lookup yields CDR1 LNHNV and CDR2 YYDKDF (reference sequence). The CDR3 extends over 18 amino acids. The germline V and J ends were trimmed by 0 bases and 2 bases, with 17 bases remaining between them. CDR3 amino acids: CATSRDESIPWGNQPQHF. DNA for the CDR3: TGTGCCACCAGCAGAGATGAGTCGATCCCCTGGGGCAATCAGCCCCAGCATTTT. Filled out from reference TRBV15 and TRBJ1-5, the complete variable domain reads DAMVIQNPRYQVTQFGKPVTLSCSQTLNHNVMYWYQQKSSQAPKLLFHYYDKDFNNEADTPDNFQSRRPNTSFCFLDIRSPGLGDTAMYLCATSRDESIPWGNQPQHFGDGTRLSIL.

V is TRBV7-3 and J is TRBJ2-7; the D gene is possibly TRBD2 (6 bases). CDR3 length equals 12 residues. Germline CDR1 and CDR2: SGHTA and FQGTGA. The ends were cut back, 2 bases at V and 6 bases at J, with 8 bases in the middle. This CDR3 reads CASSLGGAEQYF. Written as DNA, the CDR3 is TGTGCCAGCAGCTTAGGAGGGGCCGAGCAGTACTTC.

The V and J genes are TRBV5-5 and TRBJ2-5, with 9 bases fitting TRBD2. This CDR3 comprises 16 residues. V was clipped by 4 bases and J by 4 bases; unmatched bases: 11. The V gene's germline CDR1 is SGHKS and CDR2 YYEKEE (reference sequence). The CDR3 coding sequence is TGTGCCAGCAGCCTAATAGCGGGAGACGGCGTAGAGACCCAGTACTTC. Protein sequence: CASSLIAGDGVETQYF. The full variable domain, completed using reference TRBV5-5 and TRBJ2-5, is DAGVTQSPTHLIKTRGQQVTLRCSPISGHKSVSWYQQVLGQGPQFIFQYYEKEERGRGNFPDRFSARQFPNYSSELNVNALLLGDSALYLCASSLIAGDGVETQYFGPGTRLLVL.

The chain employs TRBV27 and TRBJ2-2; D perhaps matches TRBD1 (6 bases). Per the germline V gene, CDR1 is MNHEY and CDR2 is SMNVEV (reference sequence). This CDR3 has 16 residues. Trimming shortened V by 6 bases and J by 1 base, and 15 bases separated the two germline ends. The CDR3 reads CASSPQGWGNTGELFF. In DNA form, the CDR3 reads TGTGCCAGCAGCCCCCAGGGGTGGGGGAACACCGGGGAGCTGTTTTTT.

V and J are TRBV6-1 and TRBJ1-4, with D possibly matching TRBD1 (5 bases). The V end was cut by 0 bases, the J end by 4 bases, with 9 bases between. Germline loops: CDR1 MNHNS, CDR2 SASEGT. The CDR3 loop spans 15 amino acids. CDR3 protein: CASSEAGTDNEKLFF. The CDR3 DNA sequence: TGTGCCAGCAGTGAAGCAGGGACGGATAATGAAAAACTGTTTTTT.

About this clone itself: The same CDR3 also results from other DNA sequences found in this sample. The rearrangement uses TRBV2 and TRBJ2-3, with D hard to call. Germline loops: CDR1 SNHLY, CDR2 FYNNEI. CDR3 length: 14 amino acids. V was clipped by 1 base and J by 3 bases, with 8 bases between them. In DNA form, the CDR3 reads TGTGCCAGCAGTGAAGTTCTAGGGACAGATACGCAGTATTTT. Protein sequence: CASSEVLGTDTQYF. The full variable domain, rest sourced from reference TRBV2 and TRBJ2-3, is EPEVTQTPSHQVTQMGQEVILRCVPISNHLYFYWYRQILGQKVEFLVSFYNNEISEKSEIFDDQFSVERPDGSNFTLKIRSTKLEDSAMYFCASSEVLGTDTQYFGPGTRLTVL.

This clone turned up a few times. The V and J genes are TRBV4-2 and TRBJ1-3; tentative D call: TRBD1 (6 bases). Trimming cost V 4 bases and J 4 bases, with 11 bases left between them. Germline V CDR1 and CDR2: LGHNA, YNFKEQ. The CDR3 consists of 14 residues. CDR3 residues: CASSLQGSGNTIYF. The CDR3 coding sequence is TGTGCCAGCAGCCTACAGGGTTCAGGAAACACCATATATTTT.

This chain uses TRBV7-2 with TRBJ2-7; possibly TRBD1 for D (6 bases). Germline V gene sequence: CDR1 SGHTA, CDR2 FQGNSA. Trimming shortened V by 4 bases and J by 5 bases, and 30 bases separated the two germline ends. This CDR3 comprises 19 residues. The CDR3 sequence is CASSWGWGRSSSLVDEQYF. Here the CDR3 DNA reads TGTGCCAGCAGCTGGGGGTGGGGGCGCTCCTCCTCTCTCGTGGACGAGCAGTACTTC.

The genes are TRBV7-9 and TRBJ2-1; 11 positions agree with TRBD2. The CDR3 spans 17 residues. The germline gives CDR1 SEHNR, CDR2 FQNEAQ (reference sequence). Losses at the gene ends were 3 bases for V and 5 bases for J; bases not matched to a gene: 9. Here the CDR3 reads CASSFRDSGRADNEQFF. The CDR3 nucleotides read TGTGCCAGCAGCTTCCGCGATAGCGGGAGGGCCGACAATGAGCAGTTCTTC.

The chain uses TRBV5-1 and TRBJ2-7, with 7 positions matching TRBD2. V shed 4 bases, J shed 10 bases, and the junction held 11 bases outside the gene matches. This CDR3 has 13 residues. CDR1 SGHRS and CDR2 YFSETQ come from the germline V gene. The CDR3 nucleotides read TGCGCCAGCAGCCCTTCTGCGGGGAGGGACCAGTACTTC. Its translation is CASSPSAGRDQYF.

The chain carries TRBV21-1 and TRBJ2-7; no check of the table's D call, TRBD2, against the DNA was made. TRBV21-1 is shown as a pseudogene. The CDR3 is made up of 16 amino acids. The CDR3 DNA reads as TGTGCCAGCAGCATCCCCCGGACTAGCGGTTACTACGAGCAGTACTTC. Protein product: CASSIPRTSGYYEQYF.

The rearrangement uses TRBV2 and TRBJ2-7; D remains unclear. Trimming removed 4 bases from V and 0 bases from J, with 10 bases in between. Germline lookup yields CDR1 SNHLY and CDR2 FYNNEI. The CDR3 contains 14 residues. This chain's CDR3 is CASSVRYVSYEQYF. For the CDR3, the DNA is TGTGCCAGCAGTGTCCGGTACGTCTCCTACGAGCAGTACTTC.

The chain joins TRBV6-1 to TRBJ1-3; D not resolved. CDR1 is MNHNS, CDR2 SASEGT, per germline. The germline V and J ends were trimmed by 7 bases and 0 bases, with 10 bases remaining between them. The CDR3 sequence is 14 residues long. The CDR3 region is CASTQALSGNTIYF. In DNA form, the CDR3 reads TGTGCCAGCACCCAGGCGCTCTCTGGAAACACCATATATTTT.

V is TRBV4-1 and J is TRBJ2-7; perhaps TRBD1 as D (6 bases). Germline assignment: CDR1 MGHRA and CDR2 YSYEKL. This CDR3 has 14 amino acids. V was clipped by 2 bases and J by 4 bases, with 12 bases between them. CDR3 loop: CASSQPRDKYEQYF. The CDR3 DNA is TGCGCCAGCAGCCAACCTCGGGACAAATACGAGCAGTACTTC.

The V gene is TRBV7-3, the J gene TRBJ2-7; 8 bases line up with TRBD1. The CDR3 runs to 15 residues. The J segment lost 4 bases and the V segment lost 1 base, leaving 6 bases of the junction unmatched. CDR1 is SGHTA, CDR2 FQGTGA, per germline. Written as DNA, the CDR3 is TGTGCCAGCAGCTTAAACGCGGGACAGGCTTACGAGCAGTACTTC. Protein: CASSLNAGQAYEQYF. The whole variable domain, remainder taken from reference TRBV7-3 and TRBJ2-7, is GAGVSQTPSNKVTEKGKYVELRCDPISGHTALYWYRQSLGQGPEFLIYFQGTGAADDSGLPNDRFFAVRPEGSVSTLKIQRTERGDSAVYLCASSLNAGQAYEQYFGPGTRLTVT.

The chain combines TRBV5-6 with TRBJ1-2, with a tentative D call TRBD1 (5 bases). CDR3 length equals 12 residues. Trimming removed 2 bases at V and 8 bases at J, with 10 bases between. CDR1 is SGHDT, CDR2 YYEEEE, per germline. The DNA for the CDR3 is TGTGCCAGCAGCTTTCGGGGGTCGGGCTACACCTTC. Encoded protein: CASSFRGSGYTF.